The sequence of this T cell receptor beta chain was determined in a study of CD8 T cells in ankylosing spondylitis. Germline CDR1 reads SGHKS; CDR2 reads YYEKEE (reference sequence). Trimming removed 4 bases from V and 3 bases from J; junction bases left unmatched: 9. The CDR3 totals 16 residues. This clonotype was found a few times. The antigen is unknown. Quantitative 5'-RACE with molecular barcodes produced the TCR beta libraries. TCRdb reanalysed the 5' RACE reads using MiXCR and keeps one entry per CDR3 protein. The sample lists a few hundred thousand distinct CDR3 sequences, about 10% seen once, with approximately 20% in the top ten. Study-level points and caveats: Researchers reportedly found disease-linked clones significantly enriched in matched ankylosing spondylitis synovial fluid. CD8+ by phenotype, disease-linked clones were relatively rare in peripheral blood.

The sample taken for sequencing was blood, either unsorted or a sorted T cell fraction (not recorded which). This chain connects TRBV5-5 to TRBJ2-7; 11 nucleotides line up with TRBD2. This TCR was recovered from a male donor with ankylosing spondylitis or in good health (not recorded which). In DNA form, the CDR3 reads TGTGCCAGCAGCCTGATGACTAGCGGGACTTACTACGAGCAGTACTTC. Its translation is CASSLMTSGTYYEQYF.